One sample yielded the 20 T cell receptor beta chains listed below, sequenced in a study of Graves' ophthalmopathy and Graves' hyperthyroidism. The sequenced template was RNA, covering the TCR beta CDR3 region. The first-round RT-PCR employed HTBI primers together with the Qiagen OneStep RT-PCR kit. A multiplex PCR was then performed as the second round. TCRdb used MiXCR to reprocess the multiplex PCR reads, holding one entry per CDR3 protein. The repertoire includes 35,000 to 50,000 distinct CDR3 sequences, around half of them detected once, and approximately 24% sits in the top ten. Source material: peripheral blood. These receptors were obtained from an adult woman with stable Graves' hyperthyroidism.

This rearrangement joins TRBV20-1 to TRBJ2-7, with 10 bases aligning to TRBD2. Germline assignment: CDR1 DFQATT and CDR2 SNEGSKA (reference sequence). The V segment lost 7 bases and the J segment 3 bases; nucleotides outside the gene matches: 12. This CDR3 spans 15 amino acids. The CDR3: CSVTVPGTSVYEQYF. Written as DNA, the CDR3 is TGCAGTGTTACCGTTCCCGGGACTAGCGTCTACGAGCAGTACTTC.

Notes on this clonotype: One end of the junction varies from germline; a read error may be responsible. CDR3 in DNA: TGTGCCAGCAGCCCGGACAGGGGTAACTACGAGCAGTACTTC. It is translated as CASSPDRGNYEQYF. This chain uses TRBV5-1 with TRBJ2-7, with 9 bases identical to TRBD1. Germline CDR1 and CDR2: SGHRS and YFSETQ. CDR3 size: 14 residues.

The chain joins TRBV25-1 to TRBJ2-5, with 16 bases fitting TRBD2. Germline trimming cut 8 bases from V and 4 bases from J; bases unmatched to any gene: 4. Germline-derived CDR1 and CDR2 are MGHDK and SYGVNS. This CDR3 contains 15 residues. CDR3 coding DNA: TGTGCCAGCTCCGGGACTAGCGGGAGGGCAGAGACCCAGTACTTC. It is translated as CASSGTSGRAETQYF.

The chain combines TRBV20-1 with TRBJ2-7; D might be TRBD1 (5 bases). Germline lookup yields CDR1 DFQATT and CDR2 SNEGSKA (reference sequence). The CDR3 runs 11 residues. The V and J ends lost 6 bases and 0 bases respectively, with 6 bases between them. The CDR3 sequence is CSARDSYEQYF. In DNA form, the CDR3 reads TGCAGTGCCAGGGACTCCTACGAGCAGTACTTC.

As to this clonotype: Just one base apart from a much larger clone, this may be a read error. The chain links TRBV7-3 to TRBJ1-1; D is possibly TRBD1 (5 bases). In germline, CDR1 is SGHTA, CDR2 FQGTGA. The CDR3 has 15 residues. CDR3 sequence (DNA): TGCGCCAGCAGCCCTACTCCCACAGAGGACACTGAAACTTTCTTT. This translates into CASSPTPTEDTETFF.

Many counts were recorded for this clonotype. The chain is built from TRBV10-3 and TRBJ2-7; the D call may be TRBD1 or TRBD2 (6 bases each). V was shortened by 4 bases and J by 7 bases, with 11 bases between the two germline ends. The germline gives CDR1 ENHRY, CDR2 SYGVKD. The CDR3 sequence is 12 residues long. CDR3 nucleotide sequence: TGTGCCATCAGTGTCCAGGGGAGGGAGCAGTACTTC. Protein: CAISVQGREQYF.

This clonotype was detected many times. This sequence joins TRBV12-3 or TRBV12-4 and TRBJ1-1; D unresolved. The CDR3 runs to 13 residues. V was trimmed by 2 bases and J by 6 bases, leaving 10 bases between them. CDR3 nucleotides: TGTGCCAGCAGTTTATCAGGCCCCCCTGAAGCTTTCTTT. Protein sequence: CASSLSGPPEAFF.

There are many counts of this clonotype. The chain combines TRBV7-9 with TRBJ1-4; D ambiguous. The CDR3 has 15 residues. The ends were cut back, 5 bases at V and 4 bases at J, with 14 bases in the middle. Germline CDR1 reads SEHNR; CDR2 reads FQNEAQ (reference sequence). The CDR3 region has the DNA TGTGCCAGCAGCCCCATACGTGGAGTTAATGAAAAACTGTTTTTT. Its translation is CASSPIRGVNEKLFF.

V gene TRBV5-1 combines with J gene TRBJ1-1; TRBD1 agrees at 7 bases. The CDR3 contains 14 residues. Germline CDR1 is SGHRS and CDR2 is YFSETQ. V dropped 7 bases and J dropped 6; count of bases not matched to a gene: 12. CDR3 region: CASGLTGRDAEAFF. The CDR3 nucleotides read TGCGCCAGCGGCCTGACAGGGAGGGACGCTGAAGCTTTCTTT.

V gene TRBV7-6 combines with J gene TRBJ2-5; 11 nucleotides line up with TRBD2. J was trimmed by 0 bases and V by 4 bases; bases with no gene match: 1. Germline CDR1 reads SGHVS; CDR2 reads FNYEAQ. There are 15 residues in the CDR3. CDR3 in amino acids: CASSSSGGYQETQYF. The CDR3 DNA follows: TGTGCCAGCAGCTCTAGCGGGGGGTACCAAGAGACCCAGTACTTC.

A note on this clonotype: The junction departs from germline at one end; a sequencing error may be responsible. The chain has TRBV9 and TRBJ1-1; 11 nucleotides match TRBD1. The CDR3 sequence is 16 residues long. Germline CDR1 is SGDLS and CDR2 is YYNGEE. The CDR3 nucleotides are TGTGCCAGCAGCACTCGGACAGGGGGCTTAGACACTGTAGCTTTCTTT. This codes for CASSTRTGGLDTVAFF.

This rearrangement joins TRBV10-1 to TRBJ2-7; 11 bases map to TRBD2. CDR3 length equals 14 residues. Germline trimming cut 3 bases from V and 6 bases from J; bases unmatched to any gene: 4. Germline CDR1 and CDR2: WNHNN and SYGVQD (reference sequence). The CDR3 region is CASSEALAGGEQYF. In DNA, the CDR3 is TGCGCCAGCAGTGAAGCCCTAGCGGGAGGCGAGCAGTACTTC.

This chain joins TRBV7-3 and TRBJ1-2, with D unclear. Germline V gene lookup returns CDR1 SGHTA and CDR2 FQGTGA. V was cut by 2 bases and J by 7 bases, with 14 bases left in between. The CDR3 runs 14 residues. The CDR3 reads CASSLAVVRGGYTF. In DNA, the CDR3 is TGTGCCAGCAGCTTAGCAGTGGTTCGGGGTGGCTACACCTTC.

This clonotype was seen ten or more times. The CDR3: CASSLGAGDYEQYF. The CDR3 DNA sequence: TGTGCCAGCAGTCTAGGGGCTGGAGACTACGAGCAGTACTTC. The V and J genes are TRBV7-2 and TRBJ2-7; D possibly corresponds to TRBD1 (5 bases). Germline CDR1 and CDR2: SGHTA and FQGNSA. The length of the CDR3 is 14 residues. Trimming cost V 6 bases and J 3 bases, with 15 bases left between them. Drawing the rest from reference TRBV7-2 and TRBJ2-7, the complete variable domain is GAGVSQSPSNKVTEKGKDVELRCDPISGHTALYWYRQSLGQGLEFLIYFQGNSAPDKSGLPSDRFSAERTGGSVSTLTIQRTQQEDSAVYLCASSLGAGDYEQYFGPGTRLTVT.

This clonotype was counted ten times or more. The chain uses TRBV7-9 and TRBJ1-5; D may be TRBD1 (5 bases). The CDR3 extends over 14 amino acids. Germline V lookup: CDR1 SEHNR, CDR2 FQNEAQ (reference sequence). Trimming cost V 3 bases and J 3 bases, with 9 bases left between them. CDR3 in DNA: TGTGCCAGCAGCTTGGGGACGGTCAATCAGCCCCAGCATTTT. This sequence encodes CASSLGTVNQPQHF.

Note on this clonotype: The CDR3 does not close with the conserved phenylalanine or tryptophan, likely indicating a read error. The chain recombines TRBV2 with TRBJ2-5, with a possible D match to TRBD1 (6 bases). The CDR3 runs 14 residues. The ends were cut back, 1 base at V and 2 bases at J, with 8 bases in the middle. Germline V gives CDR1 SNHLY, CDR2 FYNNEI. CDR3 residues: CASSEGDTQETQYL. CDR3 bases: TGTGCCAGCAGTGAAGGGGACACACAAGAGACCCAGTACCTC.

Many counts were recorded for this clonotype. This chain joins TRBV30 and TRBJ1-5; TRBD1 is a possible D gene (5 bases). Germline lookup yields CDR1 GTSNPN and CDR2 SVGIG (reference sequence). This CDR3 contains 14 residues. The V end lost 1 base, the J end lost 3 bases, and 10 bases lay between the germline ends. CDR3 sequence: CAWSAGTVNQPQHF. DNA for the CDR3: TGTGCCTGGAGTGCAGGGACGGTCAATCAGCCCCAGCATTTT.

This clonotype was counted only a few times. The genes are TRBV25-1 and TRBJ2-5, with 13 bases matching TRBD2. The V and J ends lost 1 base and 12 bases, in that order; junction bases with no gene match: 5. Germline CDR1 reads MGHDK; CDR2 reads SYGVNS. The CDR3 totals 14 residues. This CDR3 is CASSESLTSGREYF. CDR3 in DNA: TGTGCCAGCAGTGAATCCTTAACTAGCGGGAGGGAGTACTTC.

This clonotype showed up just a few times. The chain recombines TRBV20-1 with TRBJ1-6, with D tentatively TRBD1 (6 bases). V lost 4 bases and J 14 bases, leaving 9 bases between the germline ends. CDR1 and CDR2 from the germline V gene are DFQATT and SNEGSKA (reference sequence). The length of the CDR3 is 10 residues. Here the CDR3 reads CSATGATLHF. The CDR3 nucleotides are TGCAGTGCTACAGGGGCCACCCTCCACTTT.

This clonotype is medium-sized by share. The CDR3 nucleotides are TGCAGCGTTGACGACCTCAGAACGGGTGGCTACACCTTC. This codes for CSVDDLRTGGYTF. This chain links TRBV29-1 with TRBJ1-2; the D is unclear. Trimming removed 3 bases from V and 7 bases from J, with 15 bases in between. CDR3 length: 13 residues. CDR1 SQVTM and CDR2 ANQGSEA come from the germline V gene.